This T cell receptor beta chain was sequenced in a study of blood T cell repertoires in COVID-19. This clone was seen just once. This table comes from immunoSEQ multiplex PCR, and its TCRdb copy is limited to in-frame clones, with some not included. The sample lists approximately 150,000 clones, about 86% seen once, with more than 3% in the top ten. CDR3 length: 15 residues. Per germline, CDR1 MNHEY and CDR2 SVGEGT. Trimming cost V 0 bases and J 4 bases, with 13 bases left between them. Source material: peripheral blood. This chain connects TRBV6-2 or TRBV6-3 to TRBJ2-7; D might be TRBD1 (5 bases). The clonotype comes from a man aged 65-85 years with acute or convalescent COVID-19. This CDR3 reads CASSYSETALYEQYF. The CDR3 nucleotides are TGTGCCAGCAGTTACTCCGAGACAGCGCTTTACGAGCAGTACTTC.